Shown below are 14 T cell receptor beta chains from a single sample sequenced in a study of Graves' ophthalmopathy and Graves' hyperthyroidism. The authors amplified TCR beta CDR3 regions, and they did so from RNA transcripts for repertoire sequencing. The first round was an RT-PCR with HTBI primers, and the second round was a multiplex PCR. MiXCR, applied by TCRdb to the multiplex PCR reads, yields one record per CDR3 protein. The repertoire holds about 390,000 distinct CDR3 sequences, with 17% as singletons. The sample taken for sequencing was peripheral blood. The receptors come from an adult woman with stable Graves' hyperthyroidism.

In this sample, this clonotype turned up many times. The junction differs from germline at one of its ends, possibly a read error. This chain connects TRBV27 to TRBJ2-4, with 9 nucleotides matching TRBD2. Germline V CDR1 and CDR2: MNHEY, SMNVEV (reference sequence). CDR3 size: 15 residues. The CDR3 coding sequence is TGTGCCAGCAGTTTAGGCGGGAGGGGGCAAAACATTAAGTACTTC. It is translated as CASSLGGRGQNIKYF.

This clonotype was seen more than once but under ten times. The CDR3 DNA sequence: TGCAGTGCTAGGATCCGCGGGAGCGGGCCTGGGGCCAACGTCCTGACTTTC. Translation gives CSARIRGSGPGANVLTF. The chain is built from TRBV20-1 and TRBJ2-6, with TRBD2 identical over 7 bases. The V and J ends lost 3 bases and 2 bases, in that order; junction bases with no gene match: 10. The germline V gene encodes CDR1 DFQATT and CDR2 SNEGSKA (reference sequence). This CDR3 region has 17 residues.

The rearrangement joins TRBV30 to TRBJ1-2; possibly TRBD1 for D (5 bases). The CDR3 covers 12 residues. The germline V gene has CDR1 GTSNPN and CDR2 SVGIG (reference sequence). V lost 3 bases and J lost 9, with 14 bases in between. CDR3 sequence reads: CAWSQTESSYTF. In DNA form, the CDR3 reads TGTGCCTGGAGCCAGACAGAGTCGAGCTACACCTTC.

The rearrangement uses TRBV6-2 or TRBV6-3 and TRBJ2-7; no clear D gene. This CDR3 contains 10 residues. Trimming shortened V by 7 bases and J by 4 bases, and 5 bases separated the two germline ends. The germline gives CDR1 MNHEY, CDR2 SVGEGT. As DNA, the CDR3 is TGTGCCAGCACTTGTTACGAGCAGTACTTC. It translates to CASTCYEQYF.

V is TRBV29-1 and J is TRBJ1-1; 7 nucleotides agree with TRBD1. The ends lost 6 bases at V and 1 base at J; junction bases unmatched: 5. Germline V CDR1 and CDR2: SQVTM, ANQGSEA. CDR3 length: 13 residues. This CDR3 is CSVWDSPNTEAFF. In DNA, the CDR3 is TGCAGCGTCTGGGACAGCCCGAACACTGAAGCTTTCTTT.

This clonotype was detected ten times or more. The V and J genes are TRBV12-5 and TRBJ2-5; 11 bases line up with TRBD1. There are 15 residues in the CDR3. The ends lost 4 bases at V and 8 bases at J; junction bases unmatched: 9. Germline CDR1 LGHNT, CDR2 FRNRAP. CDR3 region: CASGSPRGQGVTQYF. The CDR3 DNA is TGTGCTAGTGGTTCACCCCGGGGACAGGGGGTTACCCAGTACTTC. Drawing the rest from reference TRBV12-5 and TRBJ2-5, the complete variable domain is DARVTQTPRHKVTEMGQEVTMRCQPILGHNTVFWYRQTMMQGLELLAYFRNRAPLDDSGMPKDRFSAEMPDATLATLKIQPSEPRDSAVYFCASGSPRGQGVTQYFGPGTRLLVL.

This clonotype was seen repeatedly, ten times or more. This sequence joins TRBV11-2 and TRBJ2-7; 15 nucleotides match TRBD2. The CDR3 contains 16 residues. J was trimmed by 6 bases and V by 4 bases; bases with no gene match: 7. Germline loops: CDR1 SGHAT, CDR2 FQNNGV. The CDR3 reads CASSWTSGRALSEQYF. In DNA, the CDR3 is TGTGCCAGCAGCTGGACTAGCGGGAGGGCCCTCTCCGAGCAGTACTTC.

This clonotype was picked up many times. J is TRBJ1-2 and V is TRBV12-3 or TRBV12-4, with D unresolved. The CDR3 is 13 amino acids. The V gene lost 2 bases and the J gene lost 1 base, with 5 bases spanning the gap. DNA for the CDR3: TGTGCCAGCAGTTTAAGACATAACTATGGCTACACCTTC. It translates to CASSLRHNYGYTF.

V gene TRBV12-3 or TRBV12-4 combines with J gene TRBJ1-5; no clear D. Trimming took 6 bases from V and 8 from J, leaving 11 bases between them. This CDR3 is built from 12 residues. The CDR3 DNA reads TGTGCCAGCAGCGGTCTTCTCGAGCCCCAGCATTTT. Residues: CASSGLLEPQHF.

This clonotype was found many times. J is TRBJ2-2 and V is TRBV6-5; 7 bases line up with TRBD2. Germline loops: CDR1 MNHEY, CDR2 SVGAGI. This CDR3 contains 16 residues. V lost 2 bases to trimming and J lost 4 bases; unmatched junction nucleotides: 7. CDR3 amino acids: CASSYEAGVATGELFF. In nucleotides, the CDR3 is TGTGCCAGCAGTTACGAGGCGGGAGTCGCCACCGGGGAGCTGTTTTTT.

This clonotype appeared many times. A read error is possible here, since a much larger clone lies one base away. The CDR3 here is CASRTTTETKYF. The CDR3 nucleotides are TGTGCCAGCAGAACTACGACGGAGACCAAGTACTTC. This chain joins TRBV12-3 or TRBV12-4 and TRBJ2-5; no definite D call. This CDR3 has 12 amino acids.

The chain employs TRBV15 and TRBJ2-5; D gene uncertain. Germline V lookup: CDR1 LNHNV, CDR2 YYDKDF (reference sequence). V lost 3 bases to trimming and J lost 5 bases, with 7 bases between them. The CDR3 extends over 12 amino acids. The CDR3 sequence: CATSRPLETQYF. The CDR3 region has the DNA TGTGCCACCAGCAGGCCCCTGGAGACCCAGTACTTC. The variable domain in full, with the rest retrieved from reference TRBV15 and TRBJ2-5, is DAMVIQNPRYQVTQFGKPVTLSCSQTLNHNVMYWYQQKSSQAPKLLFHYYDKDFNNEADTPDNFQSRRPNTSFCFLDIRSPGLGDTAMYLCATSRPLETQYFGPGTRLLVL.

This clonotype was detected ten times or more. The CDR3 DNA reads TGCGCCAGCAGCCATCCTGCGGGGCAGGTTAGAGGCTACACCTTC. It encodes CASSHPAGQVRGYTF. The rearrangement links TRBV4-1 to TRBJ1-2; perhaps TRBD1 as D (5 bases). Germline CDR1 and CDR2: MGHRA and YSYEKL. This CDR3 is built from 15 residues. Trimming removed 3 bases from V and 8 bases from J, with 19 bases in between.

The rearrangement uses TRBV6-1 and TRBJ2-7; D call uncertain. V lost 8 bases to trimming and J lost 0 bases, with 17 bases between them. The CDR3 totals 15 residues. In germline, CDR1 is MNHNS, CDR2 SASEGT. The CDR3 DNA is TGTGCCAGCTCCTCAAGAAGCCTGAGCTCCTACGAGCAGTACTTC. Translation: CASSSRSLSSYEQYF.